The clone carrying this T cell receptor (beta chain) showed up many times. Its matching antigen is unknown. With listed TCR primers and previously described methods, bulk TCR libraries were prepared. TCRdb re-analysed the PCR reads in MiXCR, keeping a single row per CDR3 protein. This sample yields around 40,000 distinct CDR3 sequences, of which roughly 19% are seen a single time; approximately 1.1% belongs to the top ten. The record originates from a study of molecular identifiers for immune sequencing clone quantification. Looked up from germline, CDR1 is SEHNR and CDR2 is FQNEAQ (reference sequence). V shed 4 bases and J 4 bases; nucleotides not matched to a gene: 4. The CDR3 sequence is 15 residues long. Study-wide findings and caveats: Identical barcode-sharing TCR molecules could lead to underestimated sizes for highly expanded clones.

Specimen: naive CD8+ T cells from blood, with Jurkat cell RNA spiked in. Subset of the sample: FACS-sorted CD8+CD4-CCR7+CD45RA+ naive T cells. The TCR comes from a human donor in good health. Some libraries in this study had Jurkat cell RNA spiked in. The chain combines TRBV7-9 with TRBJ2-3; 11 bases map to TRBD2. The CDR3 nucleotides are TGTGCCAGCAGCTCACTAGCGGGAGTGTCAGATACGCAGTATTTT. Residues: CASSSLAGVSDTQYF. Supplemented by reference TRBV7-9 and TRBJ2-3, the full variable domain reads DTGVSQNPRHKITKRGQNVTFRCDPISEHNRLYWYRQTLGQGPEFLTYFQNEAQLEKSRLLSDRFSAERPKGSFSTLEIQRTEQGDSAMYLCASSSLAGVSDTQYFGPGTRLTVL.